This TCR beta chain was profiled in a study of cytomegalovirus exposure and HLA in healthy donors. V lost 3 bases and J 3 bases, leaving 15 bases between the germline ends. Germline V CDR1 and CDR2: SEHNR, FQNEAQ (reference sequence). The CDR3 totals 15 residues. This table comes from immunoSEQ multiplex PCR, and its TCRdb copy is limited to in-frame clones, with some not included. The profile shows over 200,000 clones, roughly 91% of them singletons. The sample consisted of PBMCs. The receptor was derived from a woman under 30 in good health and CMV-seropositive. The V call is TRBV7-9, the J call TRBJ2-7, with D hard to call. The CDR3 region has the DNA TGTGCCAGCAGCTTTCCCGACGCGGCGGACTACGAGCAGTACTTC. Its protein is CASSFPDAADYEQYF.